This passage covers 8 T cell receptor beta chains from one sample sequenced in a study of human T cells and chemical hapten exposure. Time point in this sample: pre-sensitization, week 0. As for treatment: therapeutic diphenylcyclopropenone sensitization with weekly scalp DPC. Unfractionated whole blood yielded the extracted total RNA. TCRdb re-called the RACE reads with MiXCR, one entry per CDR3 protein. The data contain tens of thousands of distinct CDR3 sequences, approximately 10% of them singletons. This sample comprised whole blood, obtained in connection with sensitization to the hapten diphenylcyclopropenone (DPC). All receptors derive from a man aged 50-59 years with alopecia areata. Some clones in this sample may be carry-over from other donors' samples.

The chain carries TRBV10-1 and TRBJ2-1; tentative D call: TRBD2 (5 bases). The CDR3 has 16 residues. CDR1 is WNHNN and CDR2 is SYGVQD in the germline V gene (reference sequence). The V end lost 3 bases, the J end lost 13 bases, and 25 bases lay between the germline ends. The CDR3 here is CASSDLSGITSAVQFF. CDR3 bases: TGCGCCAGCAGTGACTTATCCGGGATCACCTCAGCCGTTCAGTTCTTC.

This clonotype was seen repeatedly, ten times or more. The chain carries TRBV6-2 or TRBV6-3 and TRBJ2-5, with TRBD2 as a possible D gene (6 bases). The CDR3 is 12 amino acids. Between the trimmed V and J ends, which lost 6 bases and 7 bases, there was a span of 12 bases. Per the germline V gene, CDR1 is MNHEY and CDR2 is SVGEGT. The CDR3 nucleotides are TGTGCCAGCAGCCCCGGAGCGGGGACCCAGTACTTC. Encoded protein: CASSPGAGTQYF.

There are many counts of this clonotype. J is TRBJ2-7 and V is TRBV7-9, with a weak D call TRBD2 (6 bases). Germline V gene lookup returns CDR1 SEHNR and CDR2 FQNEAQ (reference sequence). Trimming pared 1 base from V and 0 bases from J, leaving 7 bases between. This CDR3 region has 14 residues. DNA for the CDR3: TGTGCCAGCAGCTTAGGCGGGGTCTCCTACGAGCAGTACTTC. Translated, it gives CASSLGGVSYEQYF.

This clonotype was counted ten times or more. The chain is built from TRBV28 and TRBJ2-5; D unclear. The CDR3 is 11 amino acids. CDR1 and CDR2 (germline): MDHEN, SYDVKM. Trimming pared 4 bases from V and 2 bases from J, leaving 2 bases between. The CDR3 DNA reads as TGTGCCAGCAGTTCACAAGAGACCCAGTACTTC. Protein sequence: CASSSQETQYF.

This clonotype was counted many times. This chain links TRBV11-3 with TRBJ2-1; 9 nucleotides align to TRBD1. The CDR3 is 15 residues long. Germline assignment: CDR1 SGHNT and CDR2 YENEEA. Unmatched junction bases numbered 17, after V lost 8 bases and J lost 12 bases. The CDR3 coding sequence is TGTGCCAGCGCTCCACCCGGGACAGGGCCGCTGGGGCAGTTCTTC. Residues: CASAPPGTGPLGQFF.

This clonotype was seen ten or more times. The V and J genes are TRBV20-1 and TRBJ2-6; TRBD2 might be the D (6 bases). The CDR3 consists of 19 residues. V lost 0 bases and J lost 0, with 18 bases in between. The germline CDR1 and CDR2 sequences are DFQATT and SNEGSKA (reference sequence). The CDR3, as DNA: TGCAGTGCTAGAGATAGCGGCAGGGAGTCCTACTCTGGGGCCAACGTCCTGACTTTC. Translating gives CSARDSGRESYSGANVLTF.

The chain recombines TRBV9 with TRBJ1-2; 11 nucleotides match TRBD1. This CDR3 comprises 14 residues. V was pared by 2 bases and J by 6 bases, with 3 bases of the junction left unmatched. Per germline, CDR1 SGDLS and CDR2 YYNGEE. The CDR3 region is CASSVDRGRDGYTF. The CDR3, as DNA: TGTGCCAGCAGCGTGGACAGGGGGCGGGATGGCTACACCTTC.

This clonotype showed up many times. This chain uses TRBV29-1 with TRBJ2-1, with TRBD2 as a possible D gene (5 bases). Germline-derived CDR1 and CDR2 are SQVTM and ANQGSEA. The CDR3 loop spans 13 amino acids. The V gene lost 2 bases and the J gene lost 5 bases, with 10 bases spanning the gap. CDR3 protein: CSVETRVDNEQFF. DNA for the CDR3: TGCAGCGTTGAAACGCGGGTCGACAATGAGCAGTTCTTC.